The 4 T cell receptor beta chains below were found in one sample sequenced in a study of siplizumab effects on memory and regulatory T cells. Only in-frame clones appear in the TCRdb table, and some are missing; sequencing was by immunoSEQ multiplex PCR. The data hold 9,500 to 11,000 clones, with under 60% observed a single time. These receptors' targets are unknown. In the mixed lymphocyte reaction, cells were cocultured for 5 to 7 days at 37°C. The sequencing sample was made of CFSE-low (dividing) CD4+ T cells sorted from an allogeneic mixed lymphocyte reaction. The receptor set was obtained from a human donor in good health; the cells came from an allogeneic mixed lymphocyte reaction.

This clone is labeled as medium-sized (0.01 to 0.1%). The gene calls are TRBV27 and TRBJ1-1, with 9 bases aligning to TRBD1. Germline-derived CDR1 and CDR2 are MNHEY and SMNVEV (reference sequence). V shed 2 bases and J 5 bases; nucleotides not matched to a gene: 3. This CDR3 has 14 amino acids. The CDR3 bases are TGTGCCAGCAGTTTAGGACAGGGGAGGACTGAAGCTTTCTTT. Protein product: CASSLGQGRTEAFF.

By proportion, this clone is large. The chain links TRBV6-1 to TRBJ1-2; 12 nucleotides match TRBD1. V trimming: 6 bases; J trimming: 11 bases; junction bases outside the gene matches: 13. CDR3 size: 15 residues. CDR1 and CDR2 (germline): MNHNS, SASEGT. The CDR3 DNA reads TGTGCCAGCAGCGAACCCGGGACAGGGGGCATCGAGTACACCTTC. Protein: CASSEPGTGGIEYTF.

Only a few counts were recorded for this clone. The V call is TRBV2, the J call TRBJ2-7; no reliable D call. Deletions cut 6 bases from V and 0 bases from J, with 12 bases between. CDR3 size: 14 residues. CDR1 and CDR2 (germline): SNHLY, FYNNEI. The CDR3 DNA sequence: TGTGCCAGCAGGCCCCGGGTGGCCTCCTACGAGCAGTACTTC. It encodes CASRPRVASYEQYF.

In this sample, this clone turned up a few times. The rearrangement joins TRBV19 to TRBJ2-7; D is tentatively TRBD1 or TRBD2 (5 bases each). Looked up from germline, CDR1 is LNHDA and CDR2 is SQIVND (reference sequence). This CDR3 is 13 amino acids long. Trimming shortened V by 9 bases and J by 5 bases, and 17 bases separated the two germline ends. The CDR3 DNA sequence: TGTGCCAGCGCTACCGGGGCCCGGAACGAGCAGTACTTC. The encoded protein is CASATGARNEQYF.